A selection of T cell receptor beta chains follows, all from one sample in a study of blood T cell repertoires in COVID-19. Some clones are missing from TCRdb's copy, which holds only in-frame ones; the method was immunoSEQ multiplex PCR. The top ten clones hold roughly 3.3% of a sample with fewer than 120,000 clones, approximately 90% of them seen once. The sequencing input was peripheral blood. The source is a woman aged 45-65 years with acute or convalescent COVID-19. Both conserved end residues are part of each CDR3. The order of the fields is V gene, D gene, J gene, CDR3 length, clone size, CDR3 protein, CDR3 DNA. D genes are given only for firm matches. Size values are once, few and many counts, or a class for expanded clones, and some rows have none.

TRBV6-1,NA,TRBJ2-7,16,NA,CASSETRDFLSYEQYF,TGTGCCAGCAGTGAGACCCGGGACTTCCTATCCTACGAGCAGTACTTC
TRBV18,TRBD1,TRBJ1-2,14,NA,CASSPQGADIWYTF,TGTGCCAGCTCACCACAGGGGGCCGACATATGGTACACCTTC
TRBV27,TRBD2,TRBJ2-1,16,NA,CASSSREGRSRNEQFF,TGTGCCAGCAGTTCCCGGGAGGGCCGGAGCCGTAATGAGCAGTTCTTC
TRBV20-1,NA,TRBJ1-1,11,NA,CSARHPPVAFF,TGCAGTGCTAGGCACCCCCCGGTGGCTTTCTTT
TRBV6-2/TRBV6-3,NA,TRBJ2-6,17,NA,CASSYSNSGSGANVLTF,TGTGCCAGCAGTTACTCAAACAGCGGCTCTGGGGCCAACGTCCTGACTTTC
TRBV5-6,NA,TRBJ2-5,11,NA,CASQRQETQYF,TGTGCCAGTCAGCGGCAAGAGACCCAGTACTTC
TRBV20-1,NA,TRBJ1-4,11,few,CSADRNEKLFF,TGCAGTGCAGACAGGAACGAAAAACTGTTTTTT
TRBV5-1,TRBD1,TRBJ2-5,14,NA,CASSYGTGPETQYF,TGCGCCAGCAGCTACGGGACAGGGCCCGAGACCCAGTACTTC
TRBV5-1,TRBD2,TRBJ2-3,14,NA,CASSYRTSEDTQYF,TGCGCCAGCAGCTACAGGACTAGTGAAGATACGCAGTATTTT
TRBV2,TRBD1,TRBJ1-2,13,NA,CASRTGSLYGYTF,TGTGCCAGCAGGACAGGGTCCCTCTATGGCTACACCTTC
TRBV5-1,NA,TRBJ1-6,14,NA,CASSLAGEPGPLHF,TGCGCCAGCAGCTTGGCCGGGGAACCAGGACCCCTCCACTTT
TRBV6-1,NA,TRBJ1-4,16,NA,CASSEVPGLTDEKLFF,TGTGCCAGCAGTGAAGTACCGGGACTGACTGATGAAAAACTGTTTTTT
TRBV5-1,TRBD2,TRBJ2-3,16,once,CASSPLAGGSTDTQYF,TGCGCCAGCAGCCCCCTAGCGGGAGGGAGCACAGATACGCAGTATTTT
TRBV10-3,TRBD1,TRBJ2-3,16,NA,CAIRGDRGRGTDTQYF,TGTGCCATCAGGGGGGACAGGGGCAGGGGCACAGATACGCAGTATTTT
TRBV24-1,NA,TRBJ2-1,15,NA,CATSDPRSLGLEQFF,TGTGCCACCAGTGATCCCCGTAGTCTAGGCCTTGAGCAGTTCTTC
TRBV13,NA,TRBJ2-7,18,once,CASSFRAGATRASYEQYF,TGTGCCAGCAGCTTCCGGGCGGGGGCGACTAGAGCCTCCTACGAGCAGTACTTC